This TCR beta chain was captured by sequencing in a study of T cell repertoires in cytomegalovirus infection. Looking at the study overall: Selection of CMV epitopes for the study included recently identified HLA-C-restricted and well-studied HLA-B-restricted ones.

General study points: Predominance within the ex vivo response was attributable to HLA-C-restricted CMV-specific TCR beta clonotypes. Totalled public TCR beta family frequency picked out people who carried CMV plus the relevant HLA.

TCRdb reanalysed the reads using MiXCR and keeps one entry per CDR3 protein. This table holds about 900,000 distinct CDR3 sequences, about a third found once. A remark on this clonotype: Its specificity is not known.

V lost 5 bases and J lost 0, with 17 bases in between. The CDR3 runs 17 residues. Germline V gene lookup returns CDR1 SGHVT and CDR2 SQSDAQ. V gene TRBV7-4 combines with J gene TRBJ2-1; D tentatively fits TRBD1 or TRBD2 (6 bases each). The clonotype comes from a human donor in good health (CMV status not recorded). Some clones in this sample may be carry-over from other donors' samples. Material: cultured CD8+ T cells from PBMCs, obtained from culture after CMV antigen stimulation. DNA for the CDR3: TGTGCCAGCAGCACCTCGGAAGGGGGGCACTCCTACAATGAGCAGTTCTTC. Its protein is CASSTSEGGHSYNEQFF.